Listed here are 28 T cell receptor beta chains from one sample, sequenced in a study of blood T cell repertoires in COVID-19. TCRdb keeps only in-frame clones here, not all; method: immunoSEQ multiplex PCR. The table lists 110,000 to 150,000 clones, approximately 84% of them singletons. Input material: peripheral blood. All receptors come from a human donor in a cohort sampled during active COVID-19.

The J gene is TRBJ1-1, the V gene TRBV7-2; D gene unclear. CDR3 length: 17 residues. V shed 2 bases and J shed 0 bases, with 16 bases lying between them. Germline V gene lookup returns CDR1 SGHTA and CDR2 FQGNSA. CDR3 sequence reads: CASSLRWSGAVNTEAFF. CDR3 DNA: TGTGCCAGCAGCTTAAGGTGGAGCGGAGCGGTGAACACTGAAGCTTTCTTT.

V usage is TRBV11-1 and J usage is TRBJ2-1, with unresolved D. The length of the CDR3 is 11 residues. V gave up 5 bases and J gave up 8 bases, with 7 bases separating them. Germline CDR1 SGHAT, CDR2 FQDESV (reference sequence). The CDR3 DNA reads TGTGCCAGCAGCCTGGCGGATGAGCAGTTCTTC. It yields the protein CASSLADEQFF.

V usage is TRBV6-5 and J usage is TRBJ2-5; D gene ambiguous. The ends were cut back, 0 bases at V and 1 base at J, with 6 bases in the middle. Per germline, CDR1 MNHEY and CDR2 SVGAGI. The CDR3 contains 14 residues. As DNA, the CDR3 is TGTGCCAGCAGTTACTCTAGTATCCAAGAGACCCAGTACTTC. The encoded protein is CASSYSSIQETQYF.

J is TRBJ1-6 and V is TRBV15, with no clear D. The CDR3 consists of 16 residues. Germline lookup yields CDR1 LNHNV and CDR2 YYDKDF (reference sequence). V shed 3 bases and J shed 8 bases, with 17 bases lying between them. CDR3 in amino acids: CATSSDPGFSYSPLHF. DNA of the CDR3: TGTGCCACCAGCAGTGACCCGGGTTTTTCTTATTCACCCCTCCACTTT. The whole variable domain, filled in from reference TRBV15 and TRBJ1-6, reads DAMVIQNPRYQVTQFGKPVTLSCSQTLNHNVMYWYQQKSSQAPKLLFHYYDKDFNNEADTPDNFQSRRPNTSFCFLDIRSPGLGDTAMYLCATSSDPGFSYSPLHFGNGTRLTVT.

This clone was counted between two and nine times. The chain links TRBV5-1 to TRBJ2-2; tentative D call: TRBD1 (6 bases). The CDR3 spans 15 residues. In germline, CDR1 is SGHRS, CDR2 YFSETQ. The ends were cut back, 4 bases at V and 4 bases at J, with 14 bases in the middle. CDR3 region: CASSLRTEPTGELFF. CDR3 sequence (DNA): TGCGCCAGCAGCCTACGGACAGAACCCACCGGGGAGCTGTTTTTT.

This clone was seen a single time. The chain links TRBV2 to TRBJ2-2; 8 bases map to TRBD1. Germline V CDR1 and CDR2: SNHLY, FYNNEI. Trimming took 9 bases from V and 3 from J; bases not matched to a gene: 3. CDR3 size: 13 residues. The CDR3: CARGQAYTGELFF. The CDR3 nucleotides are TGTGCCAGGGGACAGGCGTACACCGGGGAGCTGTTTTTT.

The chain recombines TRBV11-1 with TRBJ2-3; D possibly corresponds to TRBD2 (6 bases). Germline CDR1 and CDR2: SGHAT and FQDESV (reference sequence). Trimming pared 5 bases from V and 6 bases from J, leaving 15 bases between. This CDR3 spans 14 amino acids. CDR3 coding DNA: TGTGCCAGCAGCCCCGGGACTGCCGAGGATACGCAGTATTTT. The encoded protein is CASSPGTAEDTQYF.

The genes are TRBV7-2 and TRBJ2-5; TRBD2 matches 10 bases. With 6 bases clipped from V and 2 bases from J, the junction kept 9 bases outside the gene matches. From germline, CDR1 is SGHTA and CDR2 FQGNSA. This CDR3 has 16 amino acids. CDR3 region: CASSPGSGGGQETQYF. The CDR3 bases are TGTGCCAGCAGTCCCGGGAGCGGGGGGGGTCAAGAGACCCAGTACTTC.

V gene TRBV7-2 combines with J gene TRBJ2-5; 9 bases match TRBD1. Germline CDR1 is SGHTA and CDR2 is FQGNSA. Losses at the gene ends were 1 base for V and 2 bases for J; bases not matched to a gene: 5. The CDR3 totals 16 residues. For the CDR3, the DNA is TGTGCCAGCAGCTTAGGTACAGGGGGCGGGCAAGAGACCCAGTACTTC. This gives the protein CASSLGTGGGQETQYF.

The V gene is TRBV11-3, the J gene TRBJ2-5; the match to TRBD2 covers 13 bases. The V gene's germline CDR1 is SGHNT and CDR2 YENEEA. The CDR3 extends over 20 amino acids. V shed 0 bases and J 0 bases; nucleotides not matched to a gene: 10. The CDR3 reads CASSLELAGGPRSDQETQYF. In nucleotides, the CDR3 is TGTGCCAGCAGCTTAGAACTAGCGGGGGGGCCTAGATCGGACCAAGAGACCCAGTACTTC.

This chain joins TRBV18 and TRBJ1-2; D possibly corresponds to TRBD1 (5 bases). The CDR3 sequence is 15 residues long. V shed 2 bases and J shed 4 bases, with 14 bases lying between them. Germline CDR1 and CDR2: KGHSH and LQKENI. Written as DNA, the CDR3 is TGTGCCAGCTCACCAACCCCGACAGCGCCCTATGGCTACACCTTC. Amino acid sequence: CASSPTPTAPYGYTF.

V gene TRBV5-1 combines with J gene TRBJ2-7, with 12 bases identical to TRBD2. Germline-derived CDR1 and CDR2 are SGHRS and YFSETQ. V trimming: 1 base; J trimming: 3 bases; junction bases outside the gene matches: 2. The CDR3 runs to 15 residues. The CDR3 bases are TGCGCCAGCAGCTTGACTAGCGGGGGGTACTACGAGCAGTACTTC. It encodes CASSLTSGGYYEQYF.

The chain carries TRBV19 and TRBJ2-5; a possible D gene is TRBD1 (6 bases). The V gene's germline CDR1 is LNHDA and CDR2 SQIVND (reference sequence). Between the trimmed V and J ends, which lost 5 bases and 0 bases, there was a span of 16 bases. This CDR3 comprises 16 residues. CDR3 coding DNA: TGTGCCAGTAGTCCCCTATTAAAGGGGGACCAAGAGACCCAGTACTTC. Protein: CASSPLLKGDQETQYF.

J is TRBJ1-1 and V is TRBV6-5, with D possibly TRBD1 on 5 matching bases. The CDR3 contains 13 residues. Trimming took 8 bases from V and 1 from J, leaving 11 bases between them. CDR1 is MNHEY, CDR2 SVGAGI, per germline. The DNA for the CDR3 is TGTGCCAGCCGCCCAACAGGGAACACTGAAGCTTTCTTT. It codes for CASRPTGNTEAFF.

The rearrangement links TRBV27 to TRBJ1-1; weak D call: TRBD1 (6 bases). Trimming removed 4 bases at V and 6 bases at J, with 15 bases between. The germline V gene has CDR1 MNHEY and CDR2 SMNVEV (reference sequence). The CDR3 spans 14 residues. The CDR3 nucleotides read TGTGCCAGCAGTTACGGACAGCCAACGGCTGAAGCTTTCTTT. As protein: CASSYGQPTAEAFF.

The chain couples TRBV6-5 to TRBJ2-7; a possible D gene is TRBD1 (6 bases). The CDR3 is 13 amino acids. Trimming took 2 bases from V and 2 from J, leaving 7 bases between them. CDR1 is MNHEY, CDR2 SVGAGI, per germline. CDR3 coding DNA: TGTGCCAGCAGTTACGGGGGCCCCTACGAGCAGTACTTC. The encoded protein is CASSYGGPYEQYF.

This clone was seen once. This chain's CDR3 is CATSSGQWDTQYF. The CDR3, as DNA: TGTGCCACCAGCAGTGGACAGTGGGATACGCAGTATTTT. The genes are TRBV24-1 and TRBJ2-3, with D perhaps matching TRBD1 (6 bases). The CDR3 totals 13 residues. Germline CDR1 KGHDR, CDR2 SFDVKD. The V and J ends lost 7 bases and 6 bases respectively, with 13 bases between them.

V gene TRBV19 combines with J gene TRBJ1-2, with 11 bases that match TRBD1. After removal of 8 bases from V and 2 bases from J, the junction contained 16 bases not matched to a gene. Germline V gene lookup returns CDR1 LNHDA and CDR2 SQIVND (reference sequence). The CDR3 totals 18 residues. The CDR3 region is CASLQTGTGGSGNYGYTF. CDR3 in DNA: TGTGCCAGTCTTCAAACCGGGACAGGGGGATCGGGGAACTATGGCTACACCTTC.

The CDR3 protein is CASSPVGGMNTEAFF. Written as DNA, the CDR3 is TGTGCCAGCAGCCCCGTGGGAGGCATGAACACTGAAGCTTTCTTT. The V call is TRBV5-4, the J call TRBJ1-1; D uncertain. Germline assignment: CDR1 SGHNT and CDR2 YYREEE (reference sequence). The V and J ends lost 4 bases and 0 bases respectively, with 13 bases between them. The CDR3 runs to 15 residues.

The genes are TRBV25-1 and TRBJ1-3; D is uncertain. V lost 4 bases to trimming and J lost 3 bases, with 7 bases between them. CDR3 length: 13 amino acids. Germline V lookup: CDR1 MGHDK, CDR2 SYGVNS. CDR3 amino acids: CASSGAVGNTIYF. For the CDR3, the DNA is TGTGCCAGCAGTGGGGCAGTTGGAAACACCATATATTTT.

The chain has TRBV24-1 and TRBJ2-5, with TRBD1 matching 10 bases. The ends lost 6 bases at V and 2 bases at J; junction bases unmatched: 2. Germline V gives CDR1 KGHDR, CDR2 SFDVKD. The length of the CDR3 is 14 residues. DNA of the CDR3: TGTGCCACCAGTCGGGACAGGGGACAAGAGACCCAGTACTTC. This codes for CATSRDRGQETQYF.

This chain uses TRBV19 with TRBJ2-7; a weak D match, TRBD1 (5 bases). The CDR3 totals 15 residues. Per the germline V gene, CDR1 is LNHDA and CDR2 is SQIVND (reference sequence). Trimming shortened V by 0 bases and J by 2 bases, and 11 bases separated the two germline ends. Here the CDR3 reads CASSIDWKGPYEQYF. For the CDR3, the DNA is TGTGCCAGTAGTATAGATTGGAAGGGGCCCTACGAGCAGTACTTC.

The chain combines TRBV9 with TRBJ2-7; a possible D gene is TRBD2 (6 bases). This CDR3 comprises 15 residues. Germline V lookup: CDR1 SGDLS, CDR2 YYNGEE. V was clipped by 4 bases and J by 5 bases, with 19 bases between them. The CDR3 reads CASSYQGGKINEQYF. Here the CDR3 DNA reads TGTGCCAGCAGCTACCAAGGAGGGAAAATCAACGAGCAGTACTTC.

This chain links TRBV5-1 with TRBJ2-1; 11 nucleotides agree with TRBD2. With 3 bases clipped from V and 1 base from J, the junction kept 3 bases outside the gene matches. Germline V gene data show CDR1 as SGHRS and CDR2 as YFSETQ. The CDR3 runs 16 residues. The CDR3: CASSSLAGVSYNEQFF. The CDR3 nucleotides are TGCGCCAGCAGCTCACTAGCGGGGGTTTCCTACAATGAGCAGTTCTTC.

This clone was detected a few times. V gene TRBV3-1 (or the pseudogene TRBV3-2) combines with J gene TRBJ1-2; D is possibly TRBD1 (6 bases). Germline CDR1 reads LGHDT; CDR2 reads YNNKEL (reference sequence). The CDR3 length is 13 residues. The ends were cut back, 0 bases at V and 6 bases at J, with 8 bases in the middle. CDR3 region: CASSQDTGHGYTF. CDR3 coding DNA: TGTGCCAGCAGCCAAGATACAGGGCATGGCTACACCTTC.

The CDR3 loop reads CASSAWTSGAYGKSTDTQYF. The CDR3 nucleotides read TGTGCCAGCAGTGCCTGGACTAGCGGGGCCTACGGGAAAAGCACAGATACGCAGTATTTT. This chain links TRBV2 with TRBJ2-3; 12 nucleotides match TRBD2. The CDR3 covers 20 residues. In germline, CDR1 is SNHLY, CDR2 FYNNEI. V shed 4 bases and J 0 bases; nucleotides not matched to a gene: 14.

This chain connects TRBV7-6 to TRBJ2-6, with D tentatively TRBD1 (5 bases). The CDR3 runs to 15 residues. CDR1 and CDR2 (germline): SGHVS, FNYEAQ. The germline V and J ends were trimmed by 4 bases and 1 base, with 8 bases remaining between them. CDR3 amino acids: CASSSGASGANVLTF. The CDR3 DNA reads TGTGCCAGCAGCTCTGGGGCATCTGGGGCCAACGTCCTGACTTTC. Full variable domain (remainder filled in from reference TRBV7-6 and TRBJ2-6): GAGVSQSPRYKVTKRGQDVALRCDPISGHVSLYWYRQALGQGPEFLTYFNYEAQQDKSGLPNDRFSAERPEGSISTLTIQRTEQRDSAMYRCASSSGASGANVLTFGAGSRLTVL.

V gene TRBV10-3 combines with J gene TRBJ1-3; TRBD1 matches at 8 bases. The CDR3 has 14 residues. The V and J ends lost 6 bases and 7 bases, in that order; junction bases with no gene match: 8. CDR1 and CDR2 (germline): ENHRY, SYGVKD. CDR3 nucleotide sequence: TGTGCCATCAGATCAGACAGGGGCAGCAACACCATATATTTT. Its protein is CAIRSDRGSNTIYF.